Each of the 30 T cell receptor beta chains below was sequenced from the same sample in a study of T-cell reconstitution after alpha-beta-depleted transplantation in children. Unique molecular identifiers were used in preparing the TCRbeta library. TCRdb re-analysed the PCR reads in MiXCR, keeping a single row per CDR3 protein. Of roughly 500,000 distinct CDR3 sequences listed, over 9.5% were seen once; the top ten hold roughly 2%. Source: PBMCs, taken before TCRalphabeta/CD19-depleted stem cell transplant. The receptors shown here come from a child aged 2-15 years with inherited bone marrow failure, due to receive a stem cell transplant.

In its sample, this clonotype was seen many times. The chain has TRBV9 and TRBJ2-1, with D tentatively TRBD2 (6 bases). V gave up 0 bases and J gave up 0 bases, with 10 bases separating them. Germline CDR1 reads SGDLS; CDR2 reads YYNGEE. The length of the CDR3 is 16 residues. CDR3: CASSVEGLSSYNEQFF. CDR3 sequence (DNA): TGTGCCAGCAGCGTAGAGGGACTCAGCTCCTACAATGAGCAGTTCTTC.

This clonotype was detected ten times or more. The rearrangement links TRBV15 to TRBJ2-7; D may be TRBD1 (6 bases). CDR1 and CDR2 (germline): LNHNV, YYDKDF (reference sequence). This CDR3 has 14 amino acids. The V end was cut by 4 bases, the J end by 2 bases, with 12 bases between. CDR3 sequence: CATSTRGGPYEQYF. For the CDR3, the DNA is TGTGCCACCAGCACCAGGGGTGGACCCTACGAGCAGTACTTC.

J is TRBJ2-5 and V is TRBV7-9; 8 bases are shared with TRBD1. This CDR3 has 16 amino acids. The germline V gene has CDR1 SEHNR and CDR2 FQNEAQ (reference sequence). Germline trimming cut 4 bases from V and 5 bases from J; bases unmatched to any gene: 12. This CDR3 is CASSSNERTGSETQYF. The DNA of the CDR3 is TGTGCCAGCAGCTCCAACGAACGGACAGGGAGTGAGACCCAGTACTTC.

This clonotype was detected ten times or more. V is TRBV7-9 and J is TRBJ2-3; D uncertain. V lost 5 bases to trimming and J lost 1 base, with 16 bases between them. This CDR3 contains 16 residues. Germline V CDR1 and CDR2: SEHNR, FQNEAQ (reference sequence). The CDR3 region is CASSPPDLARTDTQYF. Written as DNA, the CDR3 is TGTGCCAGCAGCCCCCCAGATTTAGCTCGCACAGATACGCAGTATTTT.

This clonotype came up a few times. The CDR3 loop is CSVWTGGYTF. CDR3 coding DNA: TGCAGCGTCTGGACAGGCGGCTACACCTTC. The chain joins TRBV29-1 to TRBJ1-2; 7 bases line up with TRBD1. V gave up 6 bases and J gave up 8 bases; unmatched junction bases: 3. This CDR3 is built from 10 residues. Germline V gene lookup returns CDR1 SQVTM and CDR2 ANQGSEA. The complete variable domain, with remaining parts taken from reference TRBV29-1 and TRBJ1-2, reads SAVISQKPSRDICQRGTSLTIQCQVDSQVTMMFWYRQQPGQSLTLIATANQGSEATYESGFVIDKFPISRPNLTFSTLTVSNMSPEDSSIYLCSVWTGGYTFGSGTRLTVV.

Turning to this clonotype: This may come from a read error, since a much larger clone is one base off. The gene calls are TRBV20-1 and TRBJ2-3, with TRBD2 identical over 8 bases. Losses at the gene ends were 5 bases for V and 2 bases for J; bases not matched to a gene: 15. The CDR3 has 17 amino acids. The germline CDR1 and CDR2 sequences are DFQATT and SNEGSKA (reference sequence). CDR3 nucleotides: TGCAGTGCTGGTTCTACGGGAGGGCCATTATTCACAGATACGCAGTATTTT. Translation gives CSAGSTGGPLFTDTQYF.

This clonotype was seen many times. This rearrangement joins TRBV7-2 to TRBJ1-5; TRBD1 matches 7 bases. This CDR3 spans 14 amino acids. CDR1 is SGHTA and CDR2 is FQGNSA in the germline V gene. V shed 2 bases and J 2 bases; nucleotides not matched to a gene: 0. Here the CDR3 DNA reads TGTGCCAGCAGCTTAACAGGGGGCAATCAGCCCCAGCATTTT. It is translated as CASSLTGGNQPQHF.

In this sample, this clonotype turned up many times. This rearrangement joins TRBV27 to TRBJ1-1, with 7 bases that match TRBD1. V lost 6 bases, J lost 1 base, and 5 bases stayed unmatched. Germline CDR1 is MNHEY and CDR2 is SMNVEV (reference sequence). This CDR3 has 14 residues. CDR3 DNA sequence: TGTGCCAGCAGCTTAAGGGGGCCGAACACTGAAGCTTTCTTT. Translated, it gives CASSLRGPNTEAFF.

V and J are TRBV4-3 and TRBJ2-3, with 7 bases matching TRBD2. The CDR3 covers 15 residues. The V gene end was trimmed by 0 bases and the J gene end by 0 bases; junction bases not matched to a gene: 0. Germline CDR1 is LGHNA and CDR2 is YSLEER. The CDR3, as DNA: TGCGCCAGCAGCCAAGAACTAGCGAGCACAGATACGCAGTATTTT. This translates into CASSQELASTDTQYF.

This clonotype was counted ten times or more. For the CDR3, the DNA is TGCGCCAGCAGCCAAGGAGGACAGGGGGCTTTGGGCTACACCTTC. This sequence encodes CASSQGGQGALGYTF. The V and J genes are TRBV4-3 and TRBJ1-2; 11 nucleotides align to TRBD1. The CDR3 spans 15 residues. Trimming cost V 1 base and J 8 bases; bases outside gene matches: 6. Germline loops: CDR1 LGHNA, CDR2 YSLEER.

This clonotype was picked up many times. Written as DNA, the CDR3 is TGCAGCGCCCAAATCCCAGCTCCATATGGCTACACCTTC. This encodes CSAQIPAPYGYTF. This chain links TRBV29-1 with TRBJ1-2; D gene ambiguous. V dropped 7 bases and J dropped 5 bases, with 17 bases sitting between them. The CDR3 runs 13 residues. Germline V CDR1 and CDR2: SQVTM, ANQGSEA.

Many counts were recorded for this clonotype. The chain joins TRBV4-3 to TRBJ2-7; D possibly matches TRBD1 or TRBD2 (5 bases each). CDR1 is LGHNA, CDR2 YSLEER, per germline. The CDR3 spans 15 residues. Trimming took off 1 base at V and 2 bases at J, with 12 bases between the two ends. This chain's CDR3 is CASSQGIGTPYEQYF. Here the CDR3 DNA reads TGCGCCAGCAGCCAAGGTATCGGGACCCCCTACGAGCAGTACTTC.

Many counts were recorded for this clonotype. The genes are TRBV27 and TRBJ2-3, with D perhaps TRBD2 (5 bases). The V gene's germline CDR1 is MNHEY and CDR2 SMNVEV (reference sequence). Trimming stripped 5 bases from V and 1 base from J, with 13 bases between. The CDR3 loop spans 15 amino acids. The CDR3 sequence: CASSAGTTGTDTQYF. CDR3 bases: TGTGCCAGCAGTGCGGGCACCACTGGCACAGATACGCAGTATTTT.

This clonotype has ten or more counts. The chain combines TRBV24-1 with TRBJ2-1; TRBD2 aligns across 9 bases. V was clipped by 9 bases and J by 8 bases; unmatched bases: 7. The CDR3 extends over 13 amino acids. Germline assignment: CDR1 KGHDR and CDR2 SFDVKD. The CDR3 nucleotides read TGTGCCACCTTAGCGGGAGAGGGAGATGAGCAGTTCTTC. Its translation is CATLAGEGDEQFF.

This clonotype was seen repeatedly, ten times or more. V gene TRBV12-3 or TRBV12-4 combines with J gene TRBJ2-1; perhaps TRBD2 as D (6 bases). This CDR3 spans 12 amino acids. V gave up 7 bases and J gave up 6 bases, with 10 bases separating them. This CDR3 is CASTFGGNEQFF. CDR3 nucleotides: TGTGCCAGCACCTTCGGGGGCAATGAGCAGTTCTTC.

This clonotype was detected ten times or more. The chain recombines TRBV7-9 with TRBJ2-6, with D hard to call. The CDR3 has 15 residues. Germline CDR1 and CDR2: SEHNR and FQNEAQ (reference sequence). V lost 4 bases to trimming and J lost 0 bases, with 7 bases between them. CDR3 residues: CASSSTLSGANVLTF. CDR3 DNA: TGTGCCAGCAGCTCGACGCTCTCTGGGGCCAACGTCCTGACTTTC.

This clonotype was seen many times. The V gene is TRBV28, the J gene TRBJ2-1, with TRBD2 matching 7 bases. The CDR3 is 13 amino acids. The ends lost 6 bases at V and 7 bases at J; junction bases unmatched: 6. Germline V gene sequence: CDR1 MDHEN, CDR2 SYDVKM. As DNA, the CDR3 is TGTGCCAGCAGCGTGGGGGGGGGAAATGAGCAGTTCTTC. The encoded protein is CASSVGGGNEQFF.

This clonotype was counted at least ten times. The chain uses TRBV24-1 and TRBJ2-7, with D perhaps being TRBD1 or TRBD2 (5 bases each). The CDR3 has 15 amino acids. V dropped 3 bases and J dropped 2 bases, with 13 bases sitting between them. Germline V gene sequence: CDR1 KGHDR, CDR2 SFDVKD. Written as DNA, the CDR3 is TGTGCCACCAGTGATCGCCGGGACCATACCTACGAGCAGTACTTC. Protein: CATSDRRDHTYEQYF.

This clonotype showed up just a few times. The V and J genes are TRBV21-1 and TRBJ2-1; the D segment call TRBD2 is taken from the table without a DNA check. TRBV21-1 is termed a pseudogene. The CDR3 has 16 residues. CDR3 sequence reads: CATGLAAPSSYNEQFF. As DNA, the CDR3 is TGTGCCACCGGACTAGCCGCTCCTAGCTCCTACAATGAGCAGTTCTTC.

Comments on this clonotype: This may stem from a read error, because a much larger clone lies one nucleotide away. This chain uses TRBV10-1 with TRBJ2-3, with 8 bases identical to TRBD2. The CDR3 is 18 residues long. J lost 2 bases, V lost 0 bases, and 10 bases had no gene match. Germline assignment: CDR1 WNHNN and CDR2 SYGVQD (reference sequence). DNA for the CDR3: TGCGCCAGCAGTGAGTCTGTGGGACTAGAGAGAACCACAGATACGCAGTATTTT. Translated, it gives CASSESVGLERTTDTQYF.

This clonotype was seen more than once but under ten times. The rearrangement uses TRBV3-1 and TRBJ2-1; possible D gene TRBD2, 6 bases. V gave up 3 bases and J gave up 9 bases, with 24 bases separating them. The germline CDR1 and CDR2 sequences are LGHDT and YNNKEL (reference sequence). The CDR3 sequence is 17 residues long. This chain's CDR3 is CASSQHRESGGKGEQFF. The CDR3 nucleotides are TGTGCCAGCAGCCAGCATCGGGAGTCTGGGGGAAAGGGTGAGCAGTTCTTC.

This clonotype was seen only a few times. This CDR3 is CSVHRDYSYNEQFF. The CDR3, as DNA: TGCAGCGTTCACCGGGACTACTCCTACAATGAGCAGTTCTTC. V and J are TRBV29-1 and TRBJ2-1; 7 bases map to TRBD2. The CDR3 is 14 residues long. In germline, CDR1 is SQVTM, CDR2 ANQGSEA. The trim removed 5 bases at V and 0 bases at J, leaving 4 bases unmatched.

This sequence joins TRBV28 and TRBJ1-2, with 7 bases lining up with TRBD1. This CDR3 region has 16 residues. J gave up 4 bases and V 6 bases, and 14 bases lay outside the gene matches. Per the germline V gene, CDR1 is MDHEN and CDR2 is SYDVKM. The CDR3 spells CASSYGGQARIYGYTF. CDR3 sequence (DNA): TGTGCCAGCAGCTATGGCGGACAGGCAAGAATCTATGGCTACACCTTC.

This clonotype was seen many times. The chain joins TRBV10-2 to TRBJ2-1; D unresolved. Trimming took off 5 bases at V and 4 bases at J, with 15 bases between the two ends. The CDR3 sequence is 15 residues long. The germline V gene encodes CDR1 WSHSY and CDR2 SAAADI. DNA for the CDR3: TGCGCCAGCAGTATAGGGCAGTTAGGATACAATGAGCAGTTCTTC. Amino acids: CASSIGQLGYNEQFF.

In this sample, this clonotype turned up once. A much larger clone sits a single nucleotide away, making a read error possible. This sequence joins TRBV6-5 and TRBJ2-1; TRBD2 matches at 11 bases. The DNA end is a closer match to TRBJ2-7, so the J assignment may be wrong. The CDR3 covers 17 residues. CDR1 and CDR2 (germline): MNHEY, SVGAGI. The CDR3 sequence is CASSYSSTSGRLREQYF. The DNA of the CDR3 is TGTGCCAGCAGTTACTCGAGCACTAGCGGGAGATTGCGGGAGCAGTACTTC.

This clonotype came up many times. This chain links TRBV28 with TRBJ2-7, with no clear D. This CDR3 comprises 14 residues. V was pared by 5 bases and J by 1 base, with 12 bases between. Per germline, CDR1 MDHEN and CDR2 SYDVKM. The CDR3: CASSPPWQSYEQYF. The CDR3 DNA reads as TGTGCCAGCAGTCCCCCCTGGCAGTCCTACGAGCAGTACTTC.

The chain employs TRBV19 and TRBJ1-6; perhaps TRBD1 as D (5 bases). The V end lost 3 bases, the J end lost 7 bases, and 10 bases lay between the germline ends. Germline CDR1 and CDR2: LNHDA and SQIVND (reference sequence). This CDR3 has 14 amino acids. The CDR3 loop reads CASSIGGFNSPLHF. CDR3 bases: TGTGCCAGTAGTATTGGGGGGTTCAATTCACCCCTCCACTTT.

This clonotype was counted ten times or more. The chain uses TRBV6-2 or TRBV6-3 and TRBJ2-7, with D perhaps TRBD2 (5 bases). V was clipped by 0 bases and J by 5 bases, with 14 bases between them. CDR3 length equals 15 residues. Germline CDR1 and CDR2: MNHEY and SVGEGT. The CDR3 DNA follows: TGTGCCAGCAGTTACTCCGGGATAGGGCATCACGAGCAGTACTTC. It yields the protein CASSYSGIGHHEQYF.

This clonotype was detected ten times or more. The chain couples TRBV5-4 to TRBJ1-3, with 7 bases that match TRBD1. Germline values: CDR1 SGHNT, CDR2 YYREEE (reference sequence). With 4 bases clipped from V and 0 bases from J, the junction kept 7 bases outside the gene matches. The CDR3 consists of 16 residues. The CDR3 protein is CASSASGTVSGNTIYF. The CDR3 region has the DNA TGTGCCAGCAGCGCGTCCGGGACAGTCTCTGGAAACACCATATATTTT.

This clonotype was seen ten or more times. The chain uses TRBV27 and TRBJ1-5, with TRBD1 as a possible D gene (5 bases). There are 15 residues in the CDR3. The V and J ends lost 2 bases and 3 bases respectively, with 11 bases between them. The germline CDR1 and CDR2 sequences are MNHEY and SMNVEV (reference sequence). For the CDR3, the DNA is TGTGCCAGCAGTTTAAAAGGGGCGGCCAATCAGCCCCAGCATTTT. This sequence encodes CASSLKGAANQPQHF.